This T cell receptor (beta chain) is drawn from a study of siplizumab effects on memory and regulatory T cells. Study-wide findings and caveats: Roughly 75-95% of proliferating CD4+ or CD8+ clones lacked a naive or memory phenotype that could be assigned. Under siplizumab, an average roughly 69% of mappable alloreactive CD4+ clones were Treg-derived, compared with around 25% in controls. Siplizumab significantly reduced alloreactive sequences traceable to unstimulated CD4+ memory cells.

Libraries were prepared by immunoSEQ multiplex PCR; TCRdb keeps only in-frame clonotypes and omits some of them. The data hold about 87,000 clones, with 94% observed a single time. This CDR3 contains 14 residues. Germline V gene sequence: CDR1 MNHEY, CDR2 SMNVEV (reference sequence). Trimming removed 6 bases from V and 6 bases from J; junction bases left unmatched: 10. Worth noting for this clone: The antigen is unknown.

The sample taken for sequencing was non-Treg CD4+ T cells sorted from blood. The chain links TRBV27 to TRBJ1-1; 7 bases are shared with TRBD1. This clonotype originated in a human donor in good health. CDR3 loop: CASRYRGTVSEAFF. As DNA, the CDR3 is TGTGCCAGCAGGTACAGGGGAACAGTCTCTGAAGCTTTCTTT.